This TCR beta chain comes out of a study of blood T cell repertoires in COVID-19. The data were produced by immunoSEQ multiplex PCR, yet TCRdb's version contains in-frame clones alone and is incomplete. The table includes about 140,000 clones, roughly 89% detected once. The CDR3 is made up of 12 amino acids. Deletions cut 7 bases from V and 2 bases from J, with 8 bases between. Germline assignment: CDR1 SNHLY and CDR2 FYNNEI. The V gene is TRBV2, the J gene TRBJ1-2, with no clear D. Sequenced: peripheral blood. The clonotype comes from a woman in her thirties or forties with acute or convalescent COVID-19. The CDR3 nucleotides are TGTGCCAGCATAGATCTGAACTATGGCTACACCTTC. Amino acids: CASIDLNYGYTF.